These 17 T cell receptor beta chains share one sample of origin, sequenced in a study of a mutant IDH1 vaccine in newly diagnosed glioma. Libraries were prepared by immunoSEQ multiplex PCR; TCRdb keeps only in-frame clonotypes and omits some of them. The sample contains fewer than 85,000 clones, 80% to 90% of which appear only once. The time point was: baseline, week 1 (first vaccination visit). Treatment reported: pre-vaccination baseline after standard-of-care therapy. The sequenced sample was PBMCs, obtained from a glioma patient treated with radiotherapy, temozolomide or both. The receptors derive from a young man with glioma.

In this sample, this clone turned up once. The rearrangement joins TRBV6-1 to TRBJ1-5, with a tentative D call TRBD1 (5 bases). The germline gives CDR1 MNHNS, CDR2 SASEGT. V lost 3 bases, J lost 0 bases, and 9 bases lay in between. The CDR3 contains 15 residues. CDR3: CASSEGGHSNQPQHF. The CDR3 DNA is TGTGCCAGCAGTGAGGGTGGACATAGCAATCAGCCCCAGCATTTT.

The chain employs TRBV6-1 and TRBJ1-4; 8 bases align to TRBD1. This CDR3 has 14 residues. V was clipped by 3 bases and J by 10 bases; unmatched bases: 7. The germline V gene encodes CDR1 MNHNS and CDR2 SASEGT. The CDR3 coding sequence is TGTGCCAGCAGTGATAGGTGGACAGGGCGAAAACTGTTTTTT. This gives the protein CASSDRWTGRKLFF.

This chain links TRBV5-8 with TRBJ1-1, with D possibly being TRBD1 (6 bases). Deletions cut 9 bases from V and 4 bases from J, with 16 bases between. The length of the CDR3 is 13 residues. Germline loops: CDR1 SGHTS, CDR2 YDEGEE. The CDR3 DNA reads TGTGCCACCTGGGGGGGGCCGGGCACTGAAGCTTTCTTT. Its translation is CATWGGPGTEAFF. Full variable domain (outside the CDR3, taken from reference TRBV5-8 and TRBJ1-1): EAGVTQSPTHLIKTRGQQATLRCSPISGHTSVYWYQQALGLGLQFLLWYDEGEERNRGNFPPRFSGRQFPNYSSELNVNALELEDSALYLCATWGGPGTEAFFGQGTRLTVV.

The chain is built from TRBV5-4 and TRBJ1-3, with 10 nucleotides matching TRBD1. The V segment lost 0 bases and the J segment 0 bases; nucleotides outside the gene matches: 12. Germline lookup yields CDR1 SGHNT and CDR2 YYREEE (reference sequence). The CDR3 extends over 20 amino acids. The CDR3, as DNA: TGTGCCAGCAGCTTGGTTAGGGGGACAGGGGTGATAGGCTCTGGAAACACCATATATTTT. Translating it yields CASSLVRGTGVIGSGNTIYF.

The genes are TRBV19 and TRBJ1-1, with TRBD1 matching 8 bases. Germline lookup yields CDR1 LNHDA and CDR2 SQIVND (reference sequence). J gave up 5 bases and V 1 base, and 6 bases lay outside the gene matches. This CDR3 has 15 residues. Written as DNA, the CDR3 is TGTGCCAGTAGTATAGCGAACAGGGGGTATACTGAAGCTTTCTTT. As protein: CASSIANRGYTEAFF.

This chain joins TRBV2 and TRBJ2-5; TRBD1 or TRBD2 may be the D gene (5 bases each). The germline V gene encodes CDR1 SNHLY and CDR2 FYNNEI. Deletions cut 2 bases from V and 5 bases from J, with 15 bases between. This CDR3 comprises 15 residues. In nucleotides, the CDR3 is TGTGCCAGCAGTGAATATGGGACGAGTAGGGAGACCCAGTACTTC. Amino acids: CASSEYGTSRETQYF.

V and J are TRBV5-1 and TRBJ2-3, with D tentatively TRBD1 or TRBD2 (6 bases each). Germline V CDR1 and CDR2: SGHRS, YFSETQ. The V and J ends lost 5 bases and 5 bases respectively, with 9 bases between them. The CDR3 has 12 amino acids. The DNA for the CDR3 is TGCGCCAGCAGACGGGGGCGAGATACGCAGTATTTT. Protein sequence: CASRRGRDTQYF.

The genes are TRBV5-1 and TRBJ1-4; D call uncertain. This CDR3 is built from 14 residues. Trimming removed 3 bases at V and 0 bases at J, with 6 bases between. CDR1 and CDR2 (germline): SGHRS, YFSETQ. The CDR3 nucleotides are TGCGCCAGCAGCTCGGGTGCAACTAATGAAAAACTGTTTTTT. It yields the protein CASSSGATNEKLFF.

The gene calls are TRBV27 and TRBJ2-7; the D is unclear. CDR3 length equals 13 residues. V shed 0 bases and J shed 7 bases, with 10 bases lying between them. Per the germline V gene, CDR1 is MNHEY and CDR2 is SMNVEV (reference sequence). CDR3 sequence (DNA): TGTGCCAGCAGTTTATCGATGCACCGGGAGCAGTACTTC. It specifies CASSLSMHREQYF.

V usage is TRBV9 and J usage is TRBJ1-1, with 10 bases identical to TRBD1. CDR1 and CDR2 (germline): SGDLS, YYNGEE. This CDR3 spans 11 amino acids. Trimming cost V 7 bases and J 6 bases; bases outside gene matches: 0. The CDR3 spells CASGTGAEAFF. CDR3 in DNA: TGTGCCAGCGGGACAGGGGCTGAAGCTTTCTTT.

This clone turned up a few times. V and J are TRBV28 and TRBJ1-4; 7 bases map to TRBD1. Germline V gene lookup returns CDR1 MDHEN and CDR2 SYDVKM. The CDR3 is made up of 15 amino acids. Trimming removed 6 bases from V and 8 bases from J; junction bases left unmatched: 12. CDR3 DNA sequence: TGTGCCAGCAGCCAACAGGGGTCCGCCCGCGAAAAACTGTTTTTT. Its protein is CASSQQGSAREKLFF.

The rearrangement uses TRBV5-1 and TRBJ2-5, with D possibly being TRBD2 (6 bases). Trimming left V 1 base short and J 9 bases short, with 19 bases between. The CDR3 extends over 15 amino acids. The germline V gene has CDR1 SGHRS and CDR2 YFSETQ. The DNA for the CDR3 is TGCGCCAGCAGCTTGTGGGCGGGGACGAGAGAATCCCAGTACTTC. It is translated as CASSLWAGTRESQYF.

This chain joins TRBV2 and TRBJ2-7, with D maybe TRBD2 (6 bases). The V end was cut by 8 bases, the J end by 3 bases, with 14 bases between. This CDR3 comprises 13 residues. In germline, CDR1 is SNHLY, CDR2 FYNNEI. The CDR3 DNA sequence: TGTGCCAGCTGGCGGGGCCTGAACTACGAGCAGTACTTC. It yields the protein CASWRGLNYEQYF.

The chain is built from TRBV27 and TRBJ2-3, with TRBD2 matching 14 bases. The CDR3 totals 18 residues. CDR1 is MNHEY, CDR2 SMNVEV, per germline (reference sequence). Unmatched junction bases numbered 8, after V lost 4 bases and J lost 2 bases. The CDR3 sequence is CASSWTSGGPKYTDTQYF. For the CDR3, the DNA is TGTGCCAGCAGTTGGACTAGCGGGGGGCCAAAGTACACAGATACGCAGTATTTT.

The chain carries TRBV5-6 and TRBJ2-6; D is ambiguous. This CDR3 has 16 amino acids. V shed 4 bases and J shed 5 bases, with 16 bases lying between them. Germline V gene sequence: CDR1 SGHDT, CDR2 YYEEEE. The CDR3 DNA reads TGTGCCAGCAGCGCCGAGGACGGCGACCGGGCCAACGTCCTGACTTTC. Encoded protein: CASSAEDGDRANVLTF. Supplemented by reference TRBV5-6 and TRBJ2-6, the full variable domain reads DAGVTQSPTHLIKTRGQQVTLRCSPKSGHDTVSWYQQALGQGPQFIFQYYEEEERQRGNFPDRFSGHQFPNYSSELNVNALLLGDSALYLCASSAEDGDRANVLTFGAGSRLTVL.

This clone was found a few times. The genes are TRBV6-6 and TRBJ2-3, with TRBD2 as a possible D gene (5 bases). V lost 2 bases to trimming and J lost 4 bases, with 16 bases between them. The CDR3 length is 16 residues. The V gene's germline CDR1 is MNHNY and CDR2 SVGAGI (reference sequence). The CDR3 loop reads CASSYGRFLFSDTQYF. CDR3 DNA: TGTGCCAGCAGTTACGGGAGATTTCTGTTCTCAGATACGCAGTATTTT.

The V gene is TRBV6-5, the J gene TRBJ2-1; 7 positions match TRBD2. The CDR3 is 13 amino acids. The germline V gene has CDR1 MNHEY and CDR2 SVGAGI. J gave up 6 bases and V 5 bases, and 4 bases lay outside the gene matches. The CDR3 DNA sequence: TGTGCCAGCAGTCTTTCGGGGGGCAATGAGCAGTTCTTC. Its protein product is CASSLSGGNEQFF.